The sequence of this T cell receptor beta chain was determined in a study of Ad26.COV2.S vaccination and SARS-CoV-2 variants. Sample treatment: over 15 received Ad26.COV2.S at low or high dose, single or two shots; several received placebo; per-sample allocation not given. Specimens were obtained on day 63 following the first vaccine or placebo injection. Measured with immunoSEQ multiplex PCR; TCRdb has only the in-frame clones, and not every one. The sample comprises some 290,000 clones, around four fifths of which are singletons, and 2% to 2.5% rests with the top ten. Trimming shortened V by 5 bases and J by 0 bases, and 8 bases separated the two germline ends. This CDR3 contains 13 residues. Germline-derived CDR1 and CDR2 are MNHEY and SVGEGT.

The chain uses TRBV6-2 or TRBV6-3 and TRBJ2-7; tentatively, D is TRBD1 (6 bases). Source: peripheral blood, taken in a trial of Ad26.COV2.S vaccine versus placebo. The origin of this receptor is a person between 18 and 59 years old who received the Ad26.COV2.S COVID-19 vaccine or a placebo. CDR3 protein: CASSRGGSYEQYF. CDR3 DNA sequence: TGTGCCAGCAGTCGAGGGGGCTCCTACGAGCAGTACTTC.